One sample yielded the 25 T cell receptor beta chains listed below, sequenced in a study of T cells in tuberculosis (dated by TCRdb to the late 2010s). The library was generated by the immunoSEQ multiplex PCR assay. TCRdb's version of the immuneACCESS table is confined to in-frame rearrangements and falls short of the full clone set. An unresolved V gene accounts for under half of the shortfall where checked; the remainder is of unknown origin. For this sample the table gives tens of thousands of clones, of which 75% to 90% were detected only once. The ten top clones hold roughly 14% of the sample. The sample taken for sequencing was PBMCs. These receptors were taken from a donor between 5 and 29 years old with latent tuberculosis or without tuberculosis infection.

This clone has just one count. V gene TRBV27 combines with J gene TRBJ2-3, with D tentatively TRBD1 (5 bases). The CDR3 has 15 amino acids. Trimming stripped 4 bases from V and 3 bases from J, with 14 bases between. The germline CDR1 and CDR2 sequences are MNHEY and SMNVEV (reference sequence). CDR3 sequence reads: CASSWFGRVTDTQYF. The DNA for the CDR3 is TGTGCCAGCAGTTGGTTCGGCAGGGTGACAGATACGCAGTATTTT.

The J gene is TRBJ2-1, the V gene TRBV5-8; possibly TRBD1 for D (6 bases). Per germline, CDR1 SGHTS and CDR2 YDEGEE. This CDR3 region has 13 residues. The V end lost 0 bases, the J end lost 10 bases, and 11 bases lay between the germline ends. The CDR3 nucleotides are TGTGCCAGCAGCTTGGGGGCCGGGACAGAGCAGTTCTTC. Its translation is CASSLGAGTEQFF.

This clone was detected once. The chain combines TRBV28 with TRBJ1-2; possibly TRBD1 for D (5 bases). V lost 6 bases and J lost 7, with 12 bases in between. From germline, CDR1 is MDHEN and CDR2 SYDVKM. CDR3 length: 12 residues. Here the CDR3 DNA reads TGTGCCAGCAGGACCGGGGGGGTTGGCTACACCTTC. Translation: CASRTGGVGYTF.

CDR3 loop: CASSESDSGGNFQETQYF. CDR3 DNA sequence: TGTGCCAGCAGTGAATCGGATAGCGGGGGGAACTTCCAAGAGACCCAGTACTTC. V usage is TRBV25-1 and J usage is TRBJ2-5, with TRBD2 matching over 10 bases. CDR3 length: 18 amino acids. Germline V gives CDR1 MGHDK, CDR2 SYGVNS. Trimming at V came to 1 base and at J to 1 base, leaving 9 bases not matched to a gene.

The sample holds one count of this clone. CDR3 in DNA: TGTGCCAGCAGCTTTGCCTACTCCACAGATACGCAGTATTTT. This gives the protein CASSFAYSTDTQYF. The genes are TRBV11-2 and TRBJ2-3; D remains unclear. V lost 3 bases and J 2 bases, leaving 9 bases between the germline ends. There are 14 residues in the CDR3. Germline CDR1 reads SGHAT; CDR2 reads FQNNGV.

The chain recombines TRBV6-1 with TRBJ1-1; 7 nucleotides match TRBD1. Germline CDR1 reads MNHNS; CDR2 reads SASEGT. The CDR3 consists of 15 residues. J gave up 3 bases and V 2 bases, and 6 bases lay outside the gene matches. CDR3 loop: CASSEWAGGYTEAFF. CDR3 nucleotide sequence: TGTGCCAGCAGTGAATGGGCAGGGGGTTACACTGAAGCTTTCTTT.

CDR3 bases: TGCGCCAGCAGCCCAGCCCCCCTCGCGTACAGGGGCGCGACTGAAGCTTTCTTT. Its protein is CASSPAPLAYRGATEAFF. The chain uses TRBV4-1 and TRBJ1-1; the match to TRBD1 covers 7 bases. CDR1 is MGHRA and CDR2 is YSYEKL in the germline V gene. The CDR3 sequence is 18 residues long. The V and J ends lost 4 bases and 5 bases, in that order; junction bases with no gene match: 19.

The CDR3 DNA reads TGTGCCAGCAGATCACTAGCGGGGGGCCGCTACGAGCAGTACTTC. Translated, it gives CASRSLAGGRYEQYF. The rearrangement joins TRBV6-5 to TRBJ2-7, with 12 bases matching TRBD2. This CDR3 spans 15 amino acids. With V trimmed by 6 bases and J by 3 bases, 6 bases remained unmatched. From germline, CDR1 is MNHEY and CDR2 SVGAGI.

The chain recombines TRBV5-1 with TRBJ2-3, with 8 bases that match TRBD1. Trimming took 3 bases from V and 5 from J; bases not matched to a gene: 11. The CDR3 spans 16 residues. Germline CDR1 is SGHRS and CDR2 is YFSETQ. The CDR3, as DNA: TGCGCCAGCAGCTGGCGCCCAGGGGGCAATGGAGATACGCAGTATTTT. Protein product: CASSWRPGGNGDTQYF.

The sample holds one count of this clone. CDR3 residues: CASSLIGEFETQYF. DNA of the CDR3: TGTGCCAGCAGCTTAATTGGGGAGTTCGAGACCCAGTACTTC. J is TRBJ2-5 and V is TRBV7-7; perhaps TRBD2 as D (5 bases). Germline V CDR1 and CDR2: SSHAT, FNYEAQ (reference sequence). The CDR3 is 14 amino acids. Trimming removed 2 bases at V and 5 bases at J, with 12 bases between.

V usage is TRBV6-6 and J usage is TRBJ2-2, with 7 nucleotides matching TRBD2. The J segment lost 5 bases and the V segment lost 0 bases, leaving 6 bases of the junction unmatched. Germline assignment: CDR1 MNHNY and CDR2 SVGAGI (reference sequence). The CDR3 is 16 residues long. CDR3 DNA: TGTGCCAGCAGTTACTCTAGACTAGCAAAGACCGGGGAGCTGTTTTTT. This encodes CASSYSRLAKTGELFF.

This clone was counted only a few times. This sequence joins TRBV25-1 and TRBJ1-6; TRBD1 matches 8 bases. The length of the CDR3 is 13 residues. V lost 6 bases, J lost 9 bases, and 4 bases stayed unmatched. In germline, CDR1 is MGHDK, CDR2 SYGVNS. The CDR3 sequence is CASSFGQGSPLHF. The CDR3 nucleotides are TGTGCCAGCAGCTTCGGACAGGGTTCACCCCTCCACTTT.

The chain employs TRBV12-5 and TRBJ1-5; no firm D call. The V and J ends lost 1 base and 9 bases respectively, with 10 bases between them. CDR3 length equals 13 residues. Per the germline V gene, CDR1 is LGHNT and CDR2 is FRNRAP. The CDR3 bases are TGTGCTAGTGGTTTGGACAGCCGGTGGCCCCAGCATTTT. Translating it yields CASGLDSRWPQHF.

The chain uses TRBV9 and TRBJ1-5, with 7 bases that match TRBD1. The germline CDR1 and CDR2 sequences are SGDLS and YYNGEE. V shed 2 bases, J shed 5 bases, and the junction held 4 bases outside the gene matches. The CDR3 consists of 14 residues. This CDR3 is CASSVGTAHQPQHF. In nucleotides, the CDR3 is TGTGCCAGCAGCGTCGGGACAGCTCATCAGCCCCAGCATTTT.

V is TRBV11-2 and J is TRBJ2-3, with 7 nucleotides matching TRBD2. The CDR3 covers 16 residues. Germline V gene lookup returns CDR1 SGHAT and CDR2 FQNNGV. V lost 1 base and J lost 1; bases outside the gene matches: 5. Here the CDR3 reads CASSLVSSGGTDTQYF. The CDR3 DNA is TGTGCCAGCAGCTTAGTTTCCAGCGGGGGCACAGATACGCAGTATTTT.

This clone was seen only once. This chain uses TRBV29-1 with TRBJ2-1; 7 bases are a match to TRBD1. V trimming: 7 bases; J trimming: 12 bases; junction bases outside the gene matches: 0. The CDR3 runs to 8 residues. Germline assignment: CDR1 SQVTM and CDR2 ANQGSEA. CDR3 in amino acids: CSAGGQFF. Here the CDR3 DNA reads TGCAGCGCAGGGGGGCAGTTCTTC.

This chain connects TRBV27 to TRBJ2-1, with 11 bases that match TRBD2. The J segment lost 7 bases and the V segment lost 5 bases, leaving 10 bases of the junction unmatched. This CDR3 comprises 16 residues. Germline V gives CDR1 MNHEY, CDR2 SMNVEV (reference sequence). This CDR3 reads CASSITSGGSPNEQFF. The CDR3 DNA reads TGTGCCAGCAGTATCACTAGCGGGGGAAGCCCTAATGAGCAGTTCTTC.

The chain carries TRBV5-4 and TRBJ2-7; D might be TRBD1 (5 bases). V lost 4 bases and J 3 bases, leaving 17 bases between the germline ends. The CDR3 contains 15 residues. The germline V gene has CDR1 SGHNT and CDR2 YYREEE (reference sequence). In DNA, the CDR3 is TGTGCCAGCAGCCCGGCCAGCTCAAGGGGCTACGAGCAGTACTTC. This encodes CASSPASSRGYEQYF.

A few counts support this clone. The chain has TRBV2 and TRBJ2-7; 8 bases are shared with TRBD2. The V gene's germline CDR1 is SNHLY and CDR2 FYNNEI. This CDR3 is 13 amino acids long. V shed 11 bases and J 0 bases; nucleotides not matched to a gene: 6. The CDR3 loop reads CAGGSGVSYEQYF. The CDR3 nucleotides read TGTGCCGGCGGTAGCGGGGTCTCCTACGAGCAGTACTTC.

V is TRBV25-1 and J is TRBJ2-1, with D possibly being TRBD2 (6 bases). The CDR3 is 17 amino acids. Trimming pared 4 bases from V and 3 bases from J, leaving 19 bases between. Germline-derived CDR1 and CDR2 are MGHDK and SYGVNS. CDR3 protein: CASSGSVGRTVYNEQFF. CDR3 in DNA: TGTGCCAGCAGTGGTTCGGTTGGGAGGACGGTCTACAATGAGCAGTTCTTC.

V is TRBV21-1 and J is TRBJ1-6. TRBV21-1 is a recognized pseudogene. This CDR3 spans 18 amino acids. CDR3 sequence: CASSKGLEGGQGNSPLHF. In DNA form, the CDR3 reads TGTGCCAGCAGCAAAGGGCTTGAGGGGGGGCAGGGAAATTCACCCCTCCACTTT.

V and J are TRBV6-1 and TRBJ1-1, with a tentative D call TRBD1 (5 bases). The V end lost 2 bases, the J end lost 0 bases, and 16 bases lay between the germline ends. CDR1 MNHNS and CDR2 SASEGT come from the germline V gene. The CDR3 loop spans 17 amino acids. The CDR3 here is CASSELGRRGVNTEAFF. The CDR3 nucleotides read TGTGCCAGCAGTGAATTGGGGCGGAGGGGTGTGAACACTGAAGCTTTCTTT.

The rearrangement uses TRBV28 and TRBJ1-4; 9 positions agree with TRBD1. Germline values: CDR1 MDHEN, CDR2 SYDVKM. J was trimmed by 2 bases and V by 5 bases; bases with no gene match: 12. This CDR3 is 18 amino acids long. DNA of the CDR3: TGTGCCAGCAGTCCACCTGGACAGGGGAGGAACACTAATGAAAAACTGTTTTTT. It encodes CASSPPGQGRNTNEKLFF. The entire variable domain, with the rest obtained from reference TRBV28 and TRBJ1-4, is as follows: DVKVTQSSRYLVKRTGEKVFLECVQDMDHENMFWYRQDPGLGLRLIYFSYDVKMKEKGDIPEGYSVSREKKERFSLILESASTNQTSMYLCASSPPGQGRNTNEKLFFGSGTQLSVL.

The genes are TRBV5-1 and TRBJ1-6, with TRBD1 identical over 11 bases. The CDR3 sequence is 21 residues long. In germline, CDR1 is SGHRS, CDR2 YFSETQ. V lost 4 bases to trimming and J lost 4 bases; unmatched junction nucleotides: 19. Here the CDR3 DNA reads TGCGCCAGCAGCCGGACGAGGACAGGGGGCCACGATCCCATGTATAATTCACCCCTCCACTTT. Its protein is CASSRTRTGGHDPMYNSPLHF. Variable domain in full (rest from reference TRBV5-1 and TRBJ1-6): KAGVTQTPRYLIKTRGQQVTLSCSPISGHRSVSWYQQTPGQGLQFLFEYFSETQRNKGNFPGRFSGRQFSNSRSEMNVSTLELGDSALYLCASSRTRTGGHDPMYNSPLHFGNGTRLTVT.

The J gene is TRBJ2-5, the V gene TRBV2; D remains unclear. CDR3 length equals 14 residues. Trimming left V 8 bases short and J 6 bases short, with 19 bases between. The germline V gene encodes CDR1 SNHLY and CDR2 FYNNEI. CDR3 sequence reads: CASQGWALEKTQYF. The CDR3 DNA reads as TGTGCCAGCCAAGGCTGGGCCCTTGAAAAGACCCAGTACTTC. Complete variable domain (other parts from reference TRBV2 and TRBJ2-5): EPEVTQTPSHQVTQMGQEVILRCVPISNHLYFYWYRQILGQKVEFLVSFYNNEISEKSEIFDDQFSVERPDGSNFTLKIRSTKLEDSAMYFCASQGWALEKTQYFGPGTRLLVL.